The sequence of this T cell receptor (beta chain) was determined in a study of OX40 agonist ivuxolimab in advanced cancers. Study-wide results and limits: The average count of expanded clones was higher among CD8+ T cells than among CD4+. Also present in some nonresponders was a low level of normalized T-cell clonal expansion. Near-lowest levels of clonal expansion characterized partial responders at 0.1-3.0 mg/kg.

The CDR3 has 17 amino acids. V lost 3 bases, J lost 6 bases, and 22 bases lay in between. Germline loops: CDR1 SNHLY, CDR2 FYNNEI. Assay used: immunoSEQ multiplex PCR; TCRdb lists only in-frame clones, some missing. This table holds 70,000 to 100,000 clones, approximately 90% found once. This clone has just one count. The antigen is not known. Sequencing was performed on CD4+ or CD8+ T cells sorted from blood, taken in a trial of the OX40 agonist ivuxolimab. This receptor was identified in an adult with an advanced solid tumor such as melanoma, head and neck, liver or kidney cancer. This chain joins TRBV2 and TRBJ2-3, with TRBD2 as a possible D gene (6 bases). This CDR3 reads CASSDDVVSGPPDTQYF. In DNA, the CDR3 is TGTGCCAGCAGTGACGACGTGGTTAGCGGACCCCCGGATACGCAGTATTTT.